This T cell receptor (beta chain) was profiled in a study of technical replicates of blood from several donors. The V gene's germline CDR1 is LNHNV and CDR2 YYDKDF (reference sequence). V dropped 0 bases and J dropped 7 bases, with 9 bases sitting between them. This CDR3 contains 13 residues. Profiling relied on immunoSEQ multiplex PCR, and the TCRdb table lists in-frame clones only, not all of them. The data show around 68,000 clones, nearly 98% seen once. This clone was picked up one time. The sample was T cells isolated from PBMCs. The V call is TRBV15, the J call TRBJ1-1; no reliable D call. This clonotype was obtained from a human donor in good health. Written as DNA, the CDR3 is TGTGCCACCAGCAGAGATCCCCGGGATGAAGCTTTCTTT. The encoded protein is CATSRDPRDEAFF.